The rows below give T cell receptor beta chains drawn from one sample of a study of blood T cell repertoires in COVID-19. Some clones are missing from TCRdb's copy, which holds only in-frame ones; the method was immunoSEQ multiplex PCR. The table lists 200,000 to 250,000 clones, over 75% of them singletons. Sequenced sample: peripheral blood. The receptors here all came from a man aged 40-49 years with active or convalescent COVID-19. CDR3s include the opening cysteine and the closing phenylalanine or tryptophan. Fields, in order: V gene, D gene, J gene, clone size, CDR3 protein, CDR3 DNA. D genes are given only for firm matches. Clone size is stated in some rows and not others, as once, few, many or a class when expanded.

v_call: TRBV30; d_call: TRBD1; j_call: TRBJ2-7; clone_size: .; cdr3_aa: CAWIPAPGQGGDEQYF; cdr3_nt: TGTGCCTGGATCCCAGCACCGGGACAGGGAGGAGACGAGCAGTACTTC
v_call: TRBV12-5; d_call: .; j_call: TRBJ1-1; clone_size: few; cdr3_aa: CASVLEGVGEAFF; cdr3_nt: TGTGCTAGTGTATTGGAGGGCGTGGGTGAAGCTTTCTTT
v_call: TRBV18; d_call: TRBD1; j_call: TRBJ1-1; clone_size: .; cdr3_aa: CASSPPRQGNTEAFF; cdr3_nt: TGTGCCAGCTCACCACCCCGACAGGGGAACACTGAAGCTTTCTTT
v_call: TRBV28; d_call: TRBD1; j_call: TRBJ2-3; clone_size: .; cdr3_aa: CASSDRVPDTQYF; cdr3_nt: TGTGCCAGCAGCGACAGGGTCCCAGATACGCAGTATTTT
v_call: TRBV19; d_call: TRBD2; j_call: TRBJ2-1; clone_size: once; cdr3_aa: CASSIEGLAGSYNEQFF; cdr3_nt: TGTGCCAGTAGTATAGAGGGCCTAGCGGGGTCCTACAATGAGCAGTTCTTC
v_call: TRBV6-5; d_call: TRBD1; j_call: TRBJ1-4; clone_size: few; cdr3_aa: CASRLRGQGAEKLFF; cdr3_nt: TGTGCCAGCAGACTAAGGGGACAGGGGGCCGAAAAACTGTTTTTT
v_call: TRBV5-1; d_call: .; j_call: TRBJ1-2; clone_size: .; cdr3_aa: CASSPLSGNYGYTF; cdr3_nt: TGCGCCAGCAGCCCCCTATCGGGGAACTATGGCTACACCTTC
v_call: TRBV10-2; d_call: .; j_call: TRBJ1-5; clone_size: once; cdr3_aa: CASSDTGVQETYSNQPQHF; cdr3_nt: TGCGCCAGCAGTGATACCGGGGTCCAAGAAACTTATAGCAATCAGCCCCAGCATTTT
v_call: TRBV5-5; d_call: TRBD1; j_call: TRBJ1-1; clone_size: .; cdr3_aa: CASSLTGRSTMNTEAFF; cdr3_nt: TGTGCCAGCAGCCTGACAGGGCGCTCGACCATGAACACTGAAGCTTTCTTT
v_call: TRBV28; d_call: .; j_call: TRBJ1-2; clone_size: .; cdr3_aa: CASSEFLRTDYGYTF; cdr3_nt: TGTGCCAGCAGTGAATTTCTTAGGACTGACTATGGCTACACCTTC
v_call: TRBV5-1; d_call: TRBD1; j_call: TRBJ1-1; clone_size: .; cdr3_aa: CASSFTGGSNTEAFF; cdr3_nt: TGCGCCAGCAGTTTTACAGGGGGCAGTAACACTGAAGCTTTCTTT
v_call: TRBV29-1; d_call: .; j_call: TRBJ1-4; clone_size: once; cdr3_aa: CSAGRGAANEKLFF; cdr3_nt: TGCAGCGCTGGGAGGGGTGCGGCTAATGAAAAACTGTTTTTT
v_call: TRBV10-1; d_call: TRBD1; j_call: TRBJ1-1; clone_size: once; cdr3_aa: CASRRQGDTEAFF; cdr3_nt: TGCGCCAGCAGGAGACAGGGGGACACTGAAGCTTTCTTT
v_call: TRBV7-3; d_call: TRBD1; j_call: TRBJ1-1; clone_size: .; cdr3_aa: CASSPTPDRQSTEAFF; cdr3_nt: TGTGCCAGCAGCCCTACCCCGGACAGGCAATCCACTGAAGCTTTCTTT
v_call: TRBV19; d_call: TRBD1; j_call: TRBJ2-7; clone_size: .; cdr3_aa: CASTPTGGTYEQYF; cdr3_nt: TGTGCCAGTACCCCGACAGGGGGTACCTACGAGCAGTACTTC
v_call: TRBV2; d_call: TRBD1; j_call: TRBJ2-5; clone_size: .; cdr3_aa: CASTDRGQTQYF; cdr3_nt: TGTGCCAGCACGGACAGGGGGCAGACCCAGTACTTC
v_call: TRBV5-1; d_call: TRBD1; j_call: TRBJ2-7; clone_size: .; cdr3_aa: CASSSAGTGANEQYF; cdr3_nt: TGCGCCAGCAGCTCAGCCGGGACAGGAGCTAACGAGCAGTACTTC
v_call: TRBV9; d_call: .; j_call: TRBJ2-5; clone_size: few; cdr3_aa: CASSVGHGGETQYF; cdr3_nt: TGTGCCAGCAGCGTAGGTCACGGGGGAGAGACCCAGTACTTC
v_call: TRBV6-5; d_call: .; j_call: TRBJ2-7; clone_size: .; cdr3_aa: CASSLRGYEQYF; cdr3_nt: TGTGCCAGCAGTCTCAGGGGATACGAGCAGTACTTC
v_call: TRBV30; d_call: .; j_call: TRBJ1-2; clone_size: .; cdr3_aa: CAWSPGTGLWEGYTF; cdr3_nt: TGTGCCTGGAGCCCCGGTACAGGGCTTTGGGAAGGCTACACCTTC
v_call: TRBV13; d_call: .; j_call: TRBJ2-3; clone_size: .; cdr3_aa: CASSWGRPDTQYF; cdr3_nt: TGTGCCAGCAGCTGGGGGAGGCCAGATACGCAGTATTTT
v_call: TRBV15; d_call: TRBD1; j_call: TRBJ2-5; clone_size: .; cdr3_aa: CATSRRTGEETQYF; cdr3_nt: TGTGCCACCAGCCGACGGACAGGGGAAGAGACCCAGTACTTC
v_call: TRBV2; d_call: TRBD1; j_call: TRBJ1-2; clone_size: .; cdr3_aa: CASSDRGYGYTF; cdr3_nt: TGTGCCAGCTCGGACAGGGGCTATGGCTACACCTTC
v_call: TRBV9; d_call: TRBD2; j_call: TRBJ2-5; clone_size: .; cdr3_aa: CASSVSGGPKTQYF; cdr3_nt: TGTGCCAGCAGCGTTTCGGGGGGGCCGAAGACCCAGTACTTC
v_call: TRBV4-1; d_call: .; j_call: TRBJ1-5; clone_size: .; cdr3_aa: CASSQDGGLGNQPQHF; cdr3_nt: TGCGCCAGCAGCCAAGATGGGGGCTTGGGCAATCAGCCCCAGCATTTT
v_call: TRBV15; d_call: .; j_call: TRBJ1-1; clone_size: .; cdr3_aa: CATSRDWEQGKAFF; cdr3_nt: TGTGCCACCAGCAGAGACTGGGAACAGGGTAAAGCTTTCTTT
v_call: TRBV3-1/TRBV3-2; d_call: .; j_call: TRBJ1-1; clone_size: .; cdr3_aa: CASSQDSGESTEAFF; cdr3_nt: TGTGCCAGCAGCCAAGATAGCGGGGAGTCCACTGAAGCTTTCTTT
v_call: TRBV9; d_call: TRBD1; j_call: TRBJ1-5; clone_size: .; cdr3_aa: CASSTGGNNNQPQHF; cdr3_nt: TGTGCCAGCAGTACAGGGGGCAACAACAATCAGCCCCAGCATTTT
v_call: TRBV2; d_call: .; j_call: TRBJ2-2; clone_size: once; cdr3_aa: CASGGRTGELFF; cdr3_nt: TGTGCCAGCGGAGGGCGCACCGGGGAGCTGTTTTTT
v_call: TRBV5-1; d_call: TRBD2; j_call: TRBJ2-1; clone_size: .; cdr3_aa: CASSLTTSIYEQFF; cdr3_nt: TGCGCCAGCAGCCTAACGACTAGCATCTATGAGCAGTTCTTC
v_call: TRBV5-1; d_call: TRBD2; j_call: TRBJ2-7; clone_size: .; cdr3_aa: CASSLAGREERYEQYF; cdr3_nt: TGCGCCAGCAGCTTAGCCGGACGGGAGGAGCGCTACGAGCAGTACTTC
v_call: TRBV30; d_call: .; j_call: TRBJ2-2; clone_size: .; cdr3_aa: CAWSNYRAVESGELFF; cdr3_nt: TGTGCCTGGAGTAATTACAGGGCGGTAGAGTCCGGGGAGCTGTTTTTT
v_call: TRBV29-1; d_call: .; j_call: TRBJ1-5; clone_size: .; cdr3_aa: CSALWEGLGNQPQHF; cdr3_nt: TGCAGCGCCTTGTGGGAGGGCCTTGGCAATCAGCCCCAGCATTTT
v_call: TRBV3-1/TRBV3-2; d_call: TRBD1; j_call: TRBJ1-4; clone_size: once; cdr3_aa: CASSQGDRESPGGEKLFF; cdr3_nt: TGTGCCAGCAGCCAAGGGGACAGGGAGTCCCCGGGGGGGGAAAAACTGTTTTTT
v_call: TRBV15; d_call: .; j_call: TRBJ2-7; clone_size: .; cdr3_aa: CATSTRQGGEQYF; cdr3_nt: TGTGCCACCAGCACCCGGCAGGGAGGCGAGCAGTACTTC
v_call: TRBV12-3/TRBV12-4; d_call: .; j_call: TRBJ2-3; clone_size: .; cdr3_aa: CASRTGSTDTQYF; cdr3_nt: TGTGCCAGCAGGACGGGAAGCACAGATACGCAGTATTTT
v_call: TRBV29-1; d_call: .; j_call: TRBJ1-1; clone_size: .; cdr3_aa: CSASQMNTEAFF; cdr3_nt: TGCAGCGCCTCCCAGATGAACACTGAAGCTTTCTTT
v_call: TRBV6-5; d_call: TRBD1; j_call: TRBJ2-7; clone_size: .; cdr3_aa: CASDKTGWIGEQYF; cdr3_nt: TGTGCCAGCGACAAGACAGGGTGGATTGGTGAGCAGTACTTC
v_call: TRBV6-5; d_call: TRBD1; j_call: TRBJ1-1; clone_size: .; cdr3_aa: CASSVVQGANTEAFF; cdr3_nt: TGTGCCAGCAGCGTGGTACAGGGGGCGAACACTGAAGCTTTCTTT
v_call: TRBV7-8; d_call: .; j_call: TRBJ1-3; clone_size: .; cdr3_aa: CASSLFGSGNTIYF; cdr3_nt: TGTGCCAGCAGCTTATTCGGCTCTGGAAACACCATATATTTT
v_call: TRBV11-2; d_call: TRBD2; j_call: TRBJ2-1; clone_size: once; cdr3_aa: CASSLEGGRYYNEQFF; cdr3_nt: TGTGCCAGCAGCTTAGAAGGCGGGAGGTATTACAATGAGCAGTTCTTC
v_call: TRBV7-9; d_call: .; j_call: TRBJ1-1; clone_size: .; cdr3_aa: CASSFSRNTEAFF; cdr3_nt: TGTGCCAGCAGCTTTTCCAGGAACACTGAAGCTTTCTTT
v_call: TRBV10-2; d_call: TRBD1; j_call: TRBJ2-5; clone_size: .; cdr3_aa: CASSETGTEETQYF; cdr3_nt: TGCGCCAGCAGTGAGACGGGGACAGAAGAGACCCAGTACTTC
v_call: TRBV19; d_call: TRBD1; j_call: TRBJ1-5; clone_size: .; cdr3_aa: CASTHLDRDNQPQHF; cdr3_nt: TGTGCCAGTACCCATCTAGACAGGGACAATCAGCCCCAGCATTTT
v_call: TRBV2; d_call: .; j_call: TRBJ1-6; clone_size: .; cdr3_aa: CASSEAGRYNSPLHF; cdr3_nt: TGTGCCAGCAGTGAAGCGGGCCGTTATAATTCACCCCTCCACTTT
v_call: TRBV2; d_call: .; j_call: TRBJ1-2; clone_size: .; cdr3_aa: CASSGGSGLLTYGYTF; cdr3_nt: TGTGCCAGCAGCGGAGGTTCGGGACTCCTCACCTATGGCTACACCTTC
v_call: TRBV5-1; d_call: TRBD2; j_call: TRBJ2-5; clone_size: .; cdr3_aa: CASGYTSGYQETQYF; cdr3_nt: TGCGCCAGCGGGTATACTAGCGGGTACCAAGAGACCCAGTACTTC